Shown below are 24 T cell receptor beta chains from a single sample sequenced in a study of cytomegalovirus exposure and HLA in healthy donors. Primers included in the PCR were 60 Vbeta and 13 Jbeta primers. Sequencing was performed with immunoSEQ multiplex PCR; in TCRdb, only in-frame clones are kept and a portion is missing. Among about 190,000 clones, around 80% were seen once, and the ten largest hold 1% to 1.5%. The specimen was PBMCs. The source of these receptors is a boy aged 2 to 9 in good health and CMV-seronegative.

J is TRBJ1-1 and V is TRBV6-6; D is undetermined. CDR3 size: 12 residues. Trimming left V 8 bases short and J 5 bases short, with 12 bases between. CDR1 is MNHNY, CDR2 SVGAGI, per germline (reference sequence). CDR3 amino acids: CASCNSRTEAFF. The CDR3 DNA follows: TGTGCCAGCTGTAACTCGAGGACTGAAGCTTTCTTT.

As concerns this clone: The sample carries other DNA sequences with the same CDR3. The chain joins TRBV5-1 to TRBJ1-6, with 7 bases fitting TRBD1. In germline, CDR1 is SGHRS, CDR2 YFSETQ. J was trimmed by 5 bases and V by 4 bases; bases with no gene match: 3. The CDR3 is 14 residues long. This CDR3 reads CASSRTGDNSPLHF. As DNA, the CDR3 is TGCGCCAGCAGCAGGACAGGAGATAATTCACCCCTCCACTTT.

The chain is built from TRBV7-2 and TRBJ2-3; D remains ambiguous. The CDR3 contains 13 residues. Germline lookup yields CDR1 SGHTA and CDR2 FQGNSA. The germline V and J ends were trimmed by 1 base and 6 bases, with 8 bases remaining between them. The CDR3 DNA is TGTGCCAGCAGCTTAGTGAGAAAGGATACGCAGTATTTT. This encodes CASSLVRKDTQYF.

This chain joins TRBV9 and TRBJ1-1; TRBD1 agrees at 10 bases. The germline CDR1 and CDR2 sequences are SGDLS and YYNGEE. V lost 4 bases and J lost 0; bases outside the gene matches: 6. This CDR3 has 16 amino acids. CDR3 residues: CASSFGQGGLNTEAFF. CDR3 nucleotide sequence: TGTGCCAGCAGCTTCGGACAGGGGGGATTGAACACTGAAGCTTTCTTT.

This clone occurred a few times. This rearrangement joins TRBV11-2 to TRBJ2-5; TRBD1 agrees at 7 bases. The V and J ends lost 3 bases and 5 bases, in that order; junction bases with no gene match: 6. This CDR3 has 14 amino acids. Per germline, CDR1 SGHAT and CDR2 FQNNGV. The CDR3 DNA is TGTGCCAGCAGCTTTACAGGGGCAAGGGAGACCCAGTACTTC. It specifies CASSFTGARETQYF.

The chain combines TRBV7-2 with TRBJ2-3, with 8 bases lining up with TRBD1. Per the germline V gene, CDR1 is SGHTA and CDR2 is FQGNSA. V dropped 1 base and J dropped 2; count of bases not matched to a gene: 8. The CDR3 is 17 amino acids. For the CDR3, the DNA is TGTGCCAGCAGCTTAGGGATGGTGCAGGGGGCCACAGATACGCAGTATTTT. Residues: CASSLGMVQGATDTQYF.

This clone has just a few counts. V and J are TRBV20-1 and TRBJ2-7; the match to TRBD1 covers 8 bases. CDR3 length: 11 amino acids. V gave up 7 bases and J gave up 4 bases; unmatched junction bases: 3. The germline V gene has CDR1 DFQATT and CDR2 SNEGSKA (reference sequence). The CDR3 is CSVGQGYEQYV. The DNA for the CDR3 is TGCAGTGTAGGACAGGGTTACGAGCAGTACGTC.

The V gene is TRBV5-1, the J gene TRBJ1-2, with 10 bases that match TRBD1. Germline trimming cut 3 bases from V and 8 bases from J; bases unmatched to any gene: 16. This CDR3 contains 17 residues. CDR1 and CDR2 from the germline V gene are SGHRS and YFSETQ. The CDR3 is CASSSTERQGAREGYTF. CDR3 sequence (DNA): TGCGCCAGCAGCTCGACCGAGAGACAGGGGGCGAGGGAAGGCTACACCTTC.

This clone has a single count. V usage is TRBV5-5 and J usage is TRBJ1-2; 7 nucleotides line up with TRBD1. After removal of 0 bases from V and 10 bases from J, the junction contained 6 bases not matched to a gene. This CDR3 comprises 13 residues. Per germline, CDR1 SGHKS and CDR2 YYEKEE (reference sequence). DNA of the CDR3: TGTGCCAGCAGCTTGGGACAGGGAATGATCTACACCTTC. It is translated as CASSLGQGMIYTF.

This chain connects TRBV5-1 to TRBJ2-5; 14 bases fit TRBD2. V lost 4 bases, J lost 3 bases, and 11 bases stayed unmatched. The CDR3 contains 18 residues. Germline V gene data show CDR1 as SGHRS and CDR2 as YFSETQ. CDR3 region: CASSPGLAGGWVEETQYF. The CDR3 nucleotides are TGCGCCAGCAGCCCTGGACTAGCGGGAGGTTGGGTTGAAGAGACCCAGTACTTC.

This chain connects TRBV7-2 to TRBJ1-2; tentative D call: TRBD1 (5 bases). The CDR3 is made up of 16 amino acids. V was shortened by 0 bases and J by 2 bases, with 13 bases between the two germline ends. In germline, CDR1 is SGHTA, CDR2 FQGNSA. DNA for the CDR3: TGTGCCAGCAGCTTAGCCGGTGGCGGGGGGAACTATGGCTACACCTTC. It is translated as CASSLAGGGGNYGYTF.

This clone was seen a single time. The rearrangement links TRBV9 to TRBJ2-1; 10 bases map to TRBD1. Germline V CDR1 and CDR2: SGDLS, YYNGEE. This CDR3 comprises 16 residues. V lost 0 bases, J lost 6 bases, and 6 bases stayed unmatched. DNA for the CDR3: TGTGCCAGCAGCGTAGATGGGACAGGGGTGGTCAATGAGCAGTTCTTC. It yields the protein CASSVDGTGVVNEQFF.

Of note for this clone: Distinct nucleotide sequences in the sample also encode this CDR3. This chain joins TRBV30 and TRBJ2-5; D might be TRBD2 (5 bases). Trimming removed 3 bases at V and 5 bases at J, with 13 bases between. CDR1 is GTSNPN and CDR2 is SVGIG in the germline V gene (reference sequence). CDR3 length: 13 amino acids. CDR3 amino acids: CAWSPVWEETQYF. The CDR3 region has the DNA TGTGCCTGGAGCCCGGTTTGGGAGGAGACCCAGTACTTC.

This clone came up once. The chain combines TRBV5-4 with TRBJ2-5, with 15 bases aligning to TRBD2. After removal of 4 bases from V and 5 bases from J, the junction contained 9 bases not matched to a gene. This CDR3 is built from 17 residues. CDR1 SGHNT and CDR2 YYREEE come from the germline V gene (reference sequence). The CDR3 sequence is CASSLGLAGGSRETQYF. The DNA of the CDR3 is TGTGCCAGCAGCCTCGGACTAGCGGGAGGGAGTAGGGAGACCCAGTACTTC.

The J gene is TRBJ2-3, the V gene TRBV4-3; 10 positions agree with TRBD2. CDR1 is LGHNA and CDR2 is YSLEER in the germline V gene. The CDR3 spans 17 residues. J gave up 4 bases and V 1 base, and 8 bases lay outside the gene matches. In DNA, the CDR3 is TGCGCCAGCAGCCAAGGGGTGGGGCTAGCGGGAGCAGATACGCAGTATTTT. Translating it yields CASSQGVGLAGADTQYF.

The chain has TRBV6-6 and TRBJ2-2; D might be TRBD1 (6 bases). Germline V gene sequence: CDR1 MNHNY, CDR2 SVGAGI (reference sequence). The CDR3 covers 13 residues. V shed 6 bases and J shed 8 bases, with 13 bases lying between them. The CDR3 DNA follows: TGTGCCAGCAGCCTGGACAGAGGTGGGGAGCTGTTTTTT. Translating it yields CASSLDRGGELFF.

The genes are TRBV4-2 and TRBJ1-1, with D maybe TRBD1 (6 bases). V lost 1 base to trimming and J lost 6 bases, with 15 bases between them. CDR3 length: 15 residues. Germline CDR1 reads LGHNA; CDR2 reads YNFKEQ. Here the CDR3 reads CASSQVGGGRAEAFF. DNA for the CDR3: TGTGCCAGCAGCCAAGTGGGCGGGGGCCGGGCTGAAGCTTTCTTT.

Only one count was recorded for this clone. The chain links TRBV18 to TRBJ1-1; 8 nucleotides match TRBD1. Germline assignment: CDR1 KGHSH and CDR2 LQKENI. The CDR3 totals 12 residues. V lost 5 bases, J lost 11 bases, and 7 bases stayed unmatched. CDR3 sequence: CASSFRQGSAFF. The CDR3 DNA is TGTGCCAGCTCATTTAGACAGGGGAGCGCTTTCTTT.

The V call is TRBV18, the J call TRBJ2-1; 7 bases are a match to TRBD1. Germline CDR1 reads KGHSH; CDR2 reads LQKENI. V trimming: 1 base; J trimming: 5 bases; junction bases outside the gene matches: 5. The CDR3 is 15 residues long. The CDR3 DNA follows: TGTGCCAGCTCACCACAAGGGGGCCGGCACAATGAGCAGTTCTTC. Translating gives CASSPQGGRHNEQFF.

This chain uses TRBV30 with TRBJ1-1, with D perhaps matching TRBD1 (6 bases). The CDR3 covers 12 residues. The germline CDR1 and CDR2 sequences are GTSNPN and SVGIG (reference sequence). Trimming took 2 bases from V and 3 from J, leaving 7 bases between them. Written as DNA, the CDR3 is TGTGCCTGGAGTACAGGGTACACTGAAGCTTTCTTT. Translating it yields CAWSTGYTEAFF.

The chain employs TRBV15 and TRBJ1-1; D is undetermined. CDR1 and CDR2 from the germline V gene are LNHNV and YYDKDF (reference sequence). Trimming took 0 bases from V and 1 from J, leaving 9 bases between them. The CDR3 runs to 15 residues. In DNA form, the CDR3 reads TGTGCCACCAGCAGAGATCGGGAGGGGAACACTGAAGCTTTCTTT. This encodes CATSRDREGNTEAFF.

The chain has TRBV15 and TRBJ1-2; TRBD1 aligns across 7 bases. CDR3 length equals 13 residues. Germline V lookup: CDR1 LNHNV, CDR2 YYDKDF (reference sequence). Trimming removed 6 bases from V and 4 bases from J; junction bases left unmatched: 5. CDR3 amino acids: CATREGAGYGYTF. CDR3 nucleotide sequence: TGTGCCACCAGGGAGGGGGCAGGCTATGGCTACACCTTC.

The V call is TRBV29-1, the J call TRBJ1-1; 8 bases fit TRBD1. The CDR3 contains 13 residues. V lost 4 bases, J lost 3 bases, and 4 bases stayed unmatched. The germline V gene has CDR1 SQVTM and CDR2 ANQGSEA. CDR3 sequence: CSVAGQDYTEAFF. The CDR3 nucleotides are TGCAGCGTTGCGGGACAGGACTACACTGAAGCTTTCTTT.

This clone was counted only a few times. The V and J genes are TRBV5-4 and TRBJ2-3; 8 positions agree with TRBD2. Germline V CDR1 and CDR2: SGHNT, YYREEE (reference sequence). The ends lost 2 bases at V and 3 bases at J; junction bases unmatched: 8. The CDR3 covers 16 residues. The CDR3 spells CASSFDSGELTDTQYF. The CDR3 coding sequence is TGTGCCAGCAGCTTCGATAGCGGGGAATTAACAGATACGCAGTATTTT.